Listed below are T cell receptor beta chains from one sample, sequenced in a study of early stage breast cancer tumors. Clones were read by immunoSEQ multiplex PCR, and TCRdb kept only the in-frame ones, dropping some. This sample has tens of thousands of clones, with about three quarters found just once. Sequencing input: blood. These receptor sequences come from a person aged 25 to 40 with breast cancer. Both conserved end residues are part of each CDR3. Fields, in order: V gene, CDR3 length, J gene, CDR3 protein.

>TRBV5-1|17|TRBJ2-3
CASSARSGLAGTDTQYF
>TRBV18|14|TRBJ2-7
CASSPDRSSYEQYF
>TRBV6-1|14|TRBJ2-5
CASSPGGFQETQYF
>TRBV27|11|TRBJ2-5
CASSHQETQYF
>TRBV7-3|16|TRBJ2-3
CASSPGTSRLTETQYF
>TRBV9|15|TRBJ1-2
CASSVKGQVPGGYTF
>TRBV4-1|16|TRBJ2-3
CASSQVAGGSTDTQYF
>TRBV7-9|16|TRBJ2-1
CASSPPTSVAYNEQFF
>TRBV9|17|TRBJ2-1
CASSVGPTTNGDNEQFF
>TRBV21-1|19|TRBJ1-2
CASQAPDPGTGTGDYGYTF
>TRBV30|15|TRBJ1-6
CAWRTGTGGYSPLHF
>TRBV23-1|17|TRBJ2-5
CASSHERGRPWLETQYF
>TRBV7-9|14|TRBJ1-1
CASSVREGNTEAFF
>TRBV2|13|TRBJ2-7
CASEQDYSYEQYF
>TRBV2|14|TRBJ2-1
CASSGLVAYNEQFF
>TRBV14|15|TRBJ2-1
CASSPRQGSYNEQFF
>TRBV7-2|15|TRBJ1-5
CASSLTGLEDQPQHF
>TRBV5-1|14|TRBJ2-7
CASSLGTGVGEQYF
>TRBV18|14|TRBJ1-2
CASSLRDEGYGYTF
>TRBV6-4|16|TRBJ1-1
CASSGTPGQGNTEAFF
>TRBV7-2|16|TRBJ2-1
CASSLEVAGVRNEQFF
>TRBV7-9|14|TRBJ1-2
CASSLEGAKDGYTF
>TRBV27|14|TRBJ2-7
CASSGVGGFYEQYF
>TRBV5-1|12|TRBJ1-1
CASRGSNTEAFF
>TRBV10-3|15|TRBJ1-1
CAISKTGGASPEAFF
>TRBV11-3|17|TRBJ2-1
CASSERLAGVGYNEQFF
>TRBV7-8|14|TRBJ1-4
CASSLVQLGEKLFF
>TRBV25-1|13|TRBJ1-2
CASSVQGGYGYTF
>TRBV19|16|TRBJ1-4
CASSTASGTGNEKLFF
>TRBV6-6|13|TRBJ2-7
CASSPLGAYEQYF
>TRBV30|12|TRBJ2-1
CAWSVMDNEQFF
>TRBV19|15|TRBJ2-7
CASSTTPGVGYEQYF
>TRBV9|15|TRBJ2-1
CASRNGQGPGNEQFF
>TRBV5-6|13|TRBJ1-1
CASSLGDYTEAFF
>TRBV18|18|TRBJ1-5
CASSPNPWTEPSNQPQHF
>TRBV27|14|TRBJ1-5
CASGPDDSNQPQHF
>TRBV29-1|12|TRBJ1-1
CSGGQGGTEAFF
>TRBV15|13|TRBJ2-5
CATSTTSQETQYF
>TRBV21-1|9|TRBJ2-7
CASSTKQYF
>TRBV7-2|16|TRBJ2-1
CASTPRLAELGNEQFF
>TRBV6-4|17|TRBJ1-5
CASSDHRGKECDQPQHF
>TRBV18|17|TRBJ1-1
CASSYGQGGSGDTEAFF
>TRBV18|17|TRBJ2-2
CASSPLGLAGNTGELFF
>TRBV10-1|15|TRBJ2-1
CASSARGTSGNEQFF
>TRBV11-1|14|TRBJ1-1
CASSLSAGATEAFF